The entry below describes one TCR beta chain. This sample stems from a study of technical replicates of blood from a few donors. The CDR3 consists of 16 residues. Germline V lookup: CDR1 MNHEY, CDR2 SVGAGI. V lost 4 bases to trimming and J lost 0 bases, with 13 bases between them. The assay was immunoSEQ multiplex PCR, and TCRdb's table has in-frame clones only and misses some. Of 98,000 or so clones in the sample, about 95% are singletons; the top ten hold around 0.21%. The TCR was taken from a human donor in good health. This sequence joins TRBV6-5 and TRBJ2-1; D not resolved. Sequencing used T cells isolated from PBMCs. CDR3 protein: CASSLTRSSSYNEQFF. In nucleotides, the CDR3 is TGTGCCAGCAGTTTGACCAGGTCGAGCTCCTACAATGAGCAGTTCTTC.